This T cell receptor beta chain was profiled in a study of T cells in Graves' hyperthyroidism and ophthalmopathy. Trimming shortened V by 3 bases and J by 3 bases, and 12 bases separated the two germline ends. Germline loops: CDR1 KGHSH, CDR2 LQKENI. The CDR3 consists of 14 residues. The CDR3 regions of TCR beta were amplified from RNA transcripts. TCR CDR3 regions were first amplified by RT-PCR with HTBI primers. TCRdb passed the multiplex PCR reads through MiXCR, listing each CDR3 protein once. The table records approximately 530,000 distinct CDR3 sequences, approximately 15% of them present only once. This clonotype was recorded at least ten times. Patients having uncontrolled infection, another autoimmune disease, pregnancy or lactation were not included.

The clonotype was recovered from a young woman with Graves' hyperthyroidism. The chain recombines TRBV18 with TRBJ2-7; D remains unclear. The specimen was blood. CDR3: CASSPTGLYYEQYF. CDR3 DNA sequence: TGTGCCAGCTCACCCACCGGGCTATACTACGAGCAGTACTTC.